Listed below are T cell receptor beta chains from one sample, sequenced in a study of shared clonotypes between healthy human individuals. Only in-frame clones appear in the TCRdb table, and some are missing; sequencing was by immunoSEQ multiplex PCR. Here the sample spans a few million clones, about 92% being singletons. The specimen was naive CD4+ T cells from PBMCs. These receptor sequences come from a young man in good health. Some clones in this sample may be carry-over from other donors' samples. CDR3s include the opening cysteine and the closing phenylalanine or tryptophan. Each record gives: V gene, clone size, D gene, J gene, CDR3 protein, CDR3 DNA. The D gene is left open where the match is weak. A row's size may be missing; if present it is once, few, many or a size class.

>TRBV9|.|.|TRBJ2-7
CASSVASTGSYEQYF
TGTGCCAGCAGCGTAGCCAGCACGGGGTCCTACGAGCAGTACTTC
>TRBV10-1|few|TRBD2|TRBJ2-7
CASSEASGSYEQYF
TGCGCCAGCAGTGAGGCTAGCGGGAGTTACGAGCAGTACTTC
>TRBV7-7|.|.|TRBJ2-2
CASSLGINTGELFF
TGTGCCAGCAGCTTGGGCATTAACACCGGGGAGCTGTTTTTT
>TRBV7-9|.|TRBD2|TRBJ2-4
CASSAGTSVLAKNIQYF
TGTGCCAGCAGCGCCGGGACTAGCGTCCTAGCCAAAAACATTCAGTACTTC
>TRBV7-6|.|.|TRBJ1-4
CASSLFEGQSEKLFF
TGTGCCAGCAGCTTATTTGAGGGGCAAAGTGAAAAACTGTTTTTT
>TRBV28|.|.|TRBJ2-3
CASGKAGRPASTDTQYF
TGTGCCAGCGGTAAAGCAGGGCGTCCGGCTAGCACAGATACGCAGTATTTT
>TRBV5-6|.|.|TRBJ2-1
CASSSWKRRNNEQFF
TGTGCCAGCAGCTCCTGGAAGCGGAGAAACAATGAGCAGTTCTTC
>TRBV30|once|TRBD2|TRBJ2-7
CAWSVWGSGSGEQYF
TGTGCCTGGAGTGTATGGGGTAGCGGGAGCGGCGAGCAGTACTTC
>TRBV28|.|TRBD1|TRBJ1-4
CASSRIPHRGRNEKLFF
TGTGCCAGCAGTCGAATACCCCACAGGGGTAGGAATGAAAAACTGTTTTTT
>TRBV7-3|.|.|TRBJ2-2
CASSLSGTNTGELFF
TGTGCCAGCAGCTTAAGCGGGACCAACACCGGGGAGCTGTTTTTT
>TRBV28|.|TRBD1|TRBJ2-1
CASSFPGTGANEQFF
TGTGCCAGCAGTTTTCCCGGGACAGGGGCCAATGAGCAGTTCTTC
>TRBV2|.|TRBD1|TRBJ2-5
CASSDGLGQGIQETQYF
TGTGCCAGCAGTGACGGTCTAGGACAGGGGATACAAGAGACCCAGTACTTC
>TRBV28|.|.|TRBJ1-2
CASSLSLGSGYTF
TGTGCCAGCAGTTTATCGCTGGGATCTGGCTACACCTTC
>TRBV28|.|.|TRBJ1-4
CASSSTPQAGNEKLFF
TGTGCCAGCAGTTCCACCCCACAGGCAGGCAATGAAAAACTGTTTTTT
>TRBV6-5|.|.|TRBJ1-4
CASSYSIFSRSEKLFF
TGTGCCAGCAGTTACTCGATTTTTTCCAGGAGTGAAAAACTGTTTTTT
>TRBV7-3|.|TRBD2|TRBJ2-3
CASSPGREGTDTQYF
TGTGCCAGCAGCCCCGGGCGGGAGGGTACAGATACGCAGTATTTT
>TRBV6-5|.|TRBD1|TRBJ2-5
CASSQDRGGETQYF
TGTGCCAGCAGCCAGGACAGGGGTGGTGAGACCCAGTACTTC
>TRBV27|.|TRBD1|TRBJ1-2
CASKNSDRGYGYTF
TGTGCCAGCAAAAATAGTGACAGGGGCTATGGCTACACCTTC
>TRBV10-3|.|.|TRBJ1-6
CAISESQGTSPLHF
TGTGCCATCAGTGAGTCGCAGGGGACTTCACCCCTCCACTTT
>TRBV27|.|.|TRBJ1-2
CASQLFGTTYGYTF
TGTGCCAGCCAATTATTCGGGACAACCTATGGCTACACCTTC
>TRBV6-6|once|TRBD1|TRBJ1-1
CASKGNQGAGGTEAFF
TGTGCCAGCAAGGGAAATCAAGGTGCAGGGGGCACTGAAGCTTTCTTT
>TRBV7-9|.|.|TRBJ2-1
CASSLAGLADEQFF
TGTGCCAGCAGCTTAGCGGGCTTGGCGGATGAGCAGTTCTTC
>TRBV4-2|once|.|TRBJ1-2
CASSLNSEENYGYTF
TGTGCCAGCAGCCTGAACAGCGAGGAAAACTATGGCTACACCTTC
>TRBV5-1|.|TRBD2|TRBJ2-5
CASSTVSGREETQYF
TGCGCCAGCAGCACCGTAAGCGGGAGGGAAGAGACCCAGTACTTC
>TRBV6-5|.|.|TRBJ1-3
CASSLRPDSGNTIYF
TGTGCCAGCAGCCTACGGCCAGACTCTGGAAACACCATATATTTT
>TRBV5-1|.|.|TRBJ2-5
CASSRTGVKQETQYF
TGCGCCAGCAGTCGCACGGGAGTGAAACAAGAGACCCAGTACTTC
>TRBV19|.|.|TRBJ2-7
CASSIRLPQGAYEQYF
TGTGCCAGTAGTATCCGCCTACCTCAAGGGGCCTACGAGCAGTACTTC
>TRBV5-1|.|.|TRBJ1-5
CASSLDSLNQPQHF
TGCGCCAGCAGCTTAGACAGCCTCAATCAGCCCCAGCATTTT
>TRBV28|.|TRBD1|TRBJ1-2
CASSLGPGGYYGYTF
TGTGCCAGCAGTTTAGGTCCAGGGGGTTACTATGGCTACACCTTC
>TRBV7-3|.|.|TRBJ2-7
CASSLIRGYEQYF
TGTGCCAGCAGCTTAATCAGGGGCTACGAGCAGTACTTC
>TRBV6-1|once|.|TRBJ2-7
CASSVSGTVSYEQYF
TGTGCCAGCAGTGTCTCCGGAACAGTCTCCTACGAGCAGTACTTC
>TRBV15|few|.|TRBJ1-5
CATGRTDNQPQHF
TGTGCCACTGGAAGGACCGACAATCAGCCCCAGCATTTT
>TRBV6-1|once|.|TRBJ2-7
CASSLRDPGDEQYF
TGTGCCAGCAGTCTCCGGGACCCGGGTGACGAGCAGTACTTC
>TRBV7-3|.|.|TRBJ2-1
CASSPTGGGMGYNEQFF
TGTGCCAGCAGCCCGACCGGGGGAGGAATGGGTTACAATGAGCAGTTCTTC
>TRBV5-1|.|.|TRBJ1-4
CASSLSDSATNEKLFF
TGCGCCAGCAGCTTGTCCGACAGTGCAACTAATGAAAAACTGTTTTTT
>TRBV11-3|.|.|TRBJ2-1
CASSSDSSYNEQFF
TGTGCCAGCAGCTCGGACAGCTCCTACAATGAGCAGTTCTTC
>TRBV5-1|.|TRBD2|TRBJ2-7
CASSLADGRAHYEQYF
TGCGCCAGCAGCTTGGCGGACGGGAGGGCCCACTACGAGCAGTACTTC
>TRBV7-9|.|.|TRBJ1-3
CASSLGGNGNTIYF
TGTGCCAGCAGCTTAGGAGGGAATGGGAACACCATATATTTT
>TRBV27|.|TRBD2|TRBJ2-7
CAASRDYSTYEQYF
TGTGCCGCTAGTCGGGACTACTCGACTTACGAGCAGTACTTC
>TRBV2|.|.|TRBJ2-7
CASSRSRGTYEQYF
TGTGCCAGCAGTCGTTCTAGGGGGACCTACGAGCAGTACTTC
>TRBV29-1|.|TRBD1|TRBJ1-3
CSVRTGAAWGNTIYF
TGCAGCGTACGTACAGGGGCCGCTTGGGGAAACACCATATATTTT
>TRBV4-3|.|TRBD2|TRBJ2-1
CASSRNSGGYNEQFF
TGCGCCAGCAGCCGGAACTCGGGGGGATACAATGAGCAGTTCTTC
>TRBV29-1|.|TRBD1|TRBJ2-5
CSAYTGGPKGEQYF
TGCAGCGCATATACAGGGGGACCCAAGGGGGAGCAGTACTTC
>TRBV30|.|.|TRBJ2-5
CAWSEALETQYF
TGTGCCTGGAGTGAGGCCCTAGAGACCCAGTACTTC
>TRBV11-2|.|.|TRBJ1-1
CASSFPGLGTEAFF
TGTGCCAGCAGCTTCCCCGGGCTGGGCACTGAAGCTTTCTTT